In this sample, the clone carrying this T cell receptor beta chain turned up many times. TCRdb used MiXCR to reprocess the 5' RACE reads, holding one entry per CDR3 protein. The sample lists around 310,000 distinct CDR3 sequences; 3% to 4.5% were seen once. This sample is drawn from a study of T cells after yellow fever vaccination. This CDR3 comprises 15 residues. Trimming left V 4 bases short and J 3 bases short, with 17 bases between. The germline V gene has CDR1 SGHRS and CDR2 YFSETQ. The sequence came from a man between 18 and 29 years old who received the YFV17D yellow fever vaccine. The chain combines TRBV5-1 with TRBJ2-7; possibly TRBD1 for D (5 bases). Source: PBMCs, taken on the day of the yellow fever booster vaccination. DNA of the CDR3: TGCGCCAGCAGCGAACCGGAGACAGCTAACTACGAGCAGTACTTC. It translates to CASSEPETANYEQYF.